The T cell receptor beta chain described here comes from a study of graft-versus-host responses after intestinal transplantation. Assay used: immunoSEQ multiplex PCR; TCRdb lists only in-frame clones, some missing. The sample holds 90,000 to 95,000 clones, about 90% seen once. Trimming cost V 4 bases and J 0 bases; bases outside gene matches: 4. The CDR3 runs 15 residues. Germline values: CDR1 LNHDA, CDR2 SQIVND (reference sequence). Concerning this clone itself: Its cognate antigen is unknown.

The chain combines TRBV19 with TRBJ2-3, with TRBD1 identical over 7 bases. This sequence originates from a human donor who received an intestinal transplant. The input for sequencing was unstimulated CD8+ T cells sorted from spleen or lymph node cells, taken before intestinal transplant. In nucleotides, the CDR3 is TGTGCCAGTAGTACCGACAGGGCTAGCACAGATACGCAGTATTTT. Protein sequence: CASSTDRASTDTQYF.